The following is a T cell receptor (beta chain) sequence with its context. Its antigen is currently unknown. The data derive from a study of cytomegalovirus exposure and HLA in healthy donors. In the study overall: For the approximately 410 genotyped donors, more than 80% fell within the Caucasian-associated ancestry cluster.

The primer mix had 60 Vbeta and 13 Jbeta primers. Generated by immunoSEQ multiplex PCR, the TCRdb table keeps only in-frame clones and is missing some. The sample carries over 200,000 clones, approximately 90% recorded once. Study-wide findings and caveats: Roughly uniform sequencing depth across donors was assumed, possibly incorrectly. Further analysis was carried out later, and it showed several of the most significant clusters appearing linked to common viral pathogens.

This receptor was identified in a woman aged 18-29 years in good health and CMV-seronegative. Sequencing used PBMCs.

Here the CDR3 reads CASRERTGPANYNEQFF. The DNA for the CDR3 is TGTGCCAGCAGGGAAAGGACAGGGCCAGCGAACTACAATGAGCAGTTCTTC. The chain has TRBV6-1 and TRBJ2-1; 8 bases are a match to TRBD1. The CDR3 consists of 17 residues. Germline CDR1 and CDR2: MNHNS and SASEGT. V was clipped by 6 bases and J by 3 bases; unmatched bases: 13.